The clone carrying this T cell receptor beta chain showed up just once. Among Cohort 3 donors, those recovered had two negative PCRs, clearance, or symptom resolution. The germline CDR1 and CDR2 sequences are MNHEY and SMNVEV (reference sequence). After removal of 6 bases from V and 4 bases from J, the junction contained 3 bases not matched to a gene. This CDR3 contains 14 residues. As originally analysed: Amplification of reference gene primers provided the estimated nucleated cell counts. TCRdb's copy holds only in-frame clones and misses some; the assay was immunoSEQ multiplex PCR. V and J calls and clone size follow that table, whereas D and trimming were derived from the DNA. The table lists some 400,000 clones, 85% to 90% of them singletons, with around 1.1% in the top ten. The sample comes from a study of blood T cell repertoires in COVID-19. In the study overall: T cells, B-cell-depleted T cells, or PBMCs provided the cDNA or gDNA that served as material.

The V gene is TRBV27, the J gene TRBJ2-2; TRBD2 matches at 9 bases. Sequencing used PBMCs or T cells enriched from blood (not recorded which). This clonotype was sampled from a young man who had recovered from COVID-19. The CDR3 DNA follows: TGTGCCAGCAGGCTAGCGGGAACCACCGGGGAGCTGTTTTTT. Translating gives CASRLAGTTGELFF.